This is a list of T cell receptor beta chains from one sample in a study of breast tumors, draining lymph nodes, adjacent tissues. TCRdb re-called the multiplex PCR reads through MiXCR, storing one row per CDR3 protein. Among some 170,000 distinct CDR3 sequences listed, around a third were seen once. Sequencing input: axillary lymph node tissue. The receptors here all came from a female donor with breast cancer. Some clones in this sample may be carry-over from other donors' samples. Both conserved end residues are part of each CDR3. D genes are given only for firm matches. Some rows have no size entry. The others give once, few or many, or a class for an expanded clone.

cdr3_aa: CASSGQGTEAFF
cdr3_nt: TGCGCCAGCTCAGGACAGGGCACTGAAGCTTTCTTT
clone_size: -
j_call: TRBJ1-1
d_call: TRBD1
v_call: TRBV5-1

cdr3_aa: CASSEGAGGITYEQYF
cdr3_nt: TGTGCCAGCAGTGAAGGGGCAGGGGGCATTACCTACGAGCAGTACTTC
clone_size: few
j_call: TRBJ2-7
d_call: TRBD1
v_call: TRBV2

cdr3_aa: CASSLVGGGPNEQFF
cdr3_nt: TGTGCCAGCAGCTTAGTAGGCGGGGGACCCAATGAGCAGTTCTTC
clone_size: many
j_call: TRBJ2-1
d_call: TRBD2
v_call: TRBV7-8

cdr3_aa: CAISGTSGGSSGANVLTF
cdr3_nt: TGTGCCATCAGTGGGACTAGCGGGGGGTCCTCTGGGGCCAACGTCCTGACTTTC
clone_size: -
j_call: TRBJ2-6
d_call: TRBD2
v_call: TRBV10-3

cdr3_aa: CASSRGGVYEQYF
cdr3_nt: TGTGCCAGCAGCCGGGGAGGAGTCTACGAGCAGTACTTC
clone_size: many
j_call: TRBJ2-7
d_call: -
v_call: TRBV5-8

cdr3_aa: CASSAGGQYEQYF
cdr3_nt: TGCGCCAGCAGCGCGGGAGGACAATACGAGCAGTACTTC
clone_size: -
j_call: TRBJ2-7
d_call: TRBD2
v_call: TRBV5-1

cdr3_aa: CASREDRTDTQYF
cdr3_nt: TGTGCCAGCAGGGAGGACAGGACAGATACGCAGTATTTT
clone_size: -
j_call: TRBJ2-3
d_call: -
v_call: TRBV15

cdr3_aa: CASSLAGGRNTGELFF
cdr3_nt: TGTGCCAGCAGCTTGGCAGGGGGTCGAAACACCGGGGAGCTGTTTTTT
clone_size: many
j_call: TRBJ2-2
d_call: TRBD1
v_call: TRBV5-5

cdr3_aa: CSARDEQYF
cdr3_nt: TGCAGTGCTAGAGATGAGCAGTACTTC
clone_size: -
j_call: TRBJ2-7
d_call: -
v_call: TRBV20-1

cdr3_aa: CASSQGLAGPRSSYSEQFF
cdr3_nt: TGTGCCAGCAGCCAAGGACTAGCGGGGCCGAGGAGCTCCTACAGTGAGCAGTTCTTC
clone_size: -
j_call: TRBJ2-1
d_call: TRBD2
v_call: TRBV14

cdr3_aa: CASSLVAGAGRGQYF
cdr3_nt: TGTGCCAGCAGCTTAGTGGCAGGGGCCGGTCGGGGTCAGTACTTC
clone_size: many
j_call: TRBJ2-7
d_call: -
v_call: TRBV11-2

cdr3_aa: CASTLGQAAYEQYF
cdr3_nt: TGTGCCAGCACCCTAGGACAGGCCGCCTACGAGCAGTACTTC
clone_size: many
j_call: TRBJ2-7
d_call: TRBD1
v_call: TRBV28

cdr3_aa: CASSGRASGRITDTQYF
cdr3_nt: TGTGCCAGCAGCGGGCGGGCTAGCGGGAGAATAACAGATACGCAGTATTTT
clone_size: many
j_call: TRBJ2-3
d_call: TRBD2
v_call: TRBV11-2

cdr3_aa: CASSLVATSPLHF
cdr3_nt: TGTGCCAGCAGCTTAGTAGCAACCTCACCCCTCCACTTT
clone_size: once
j_call: TRBJ1-6
d_call: -
v_call: TRBV11-2

cdr3_aa: CASSLRVTDTQYF
cdr3_nt: TGTGCCAGCAGCTTACGGGTCACAGATACGCAGTATTTT
clone_size: many
j_call: TRBJ2-3
d_call: -
v_call: TRBV11-3

cdr3_aa: CSARPGQGAFLFNQPQHF
cdr3_nt: TGCAGTGCTAGACCCGGACAGGGGGCTTTTCTTTTTAATCAGCCCCAGCATTTT
clone_size: many
j_call: TRBJ1-5
d_call: TRBD1
v_call: TRBV20-1

cdr3_aa: CASSFGGPLNNEQFF
cdr3_nt: TGTGCCAGCAGTTTCGGGGGGCCCCTTAACAATGAGCAGTTCTTC
clone_size: few
j_call: TRBJ2-1
d_call: -
v_call: TRBV28

cdr3_aa: CASSRSETGETQYF
cdr3_nt: TGTGCCAGCAGCCGCAGTGAGACTGGAGAGACCCAGTACTTC
clone_size: -
j_call: TRBJ2-5
d_call: -
v_call: TRBV7-6

cdr3_aa: CASSLKRGGGEQPQHF
cdr3_nt: TGTGCCAGCAGCTTAAAGCGGGGGGGCGGAGAGCAGCCCCAGCATTTT
clone_size: -
j_call: TRBJ1-5
d_call: -
v_call: TRBV11-2

cdr3_aa: CAISVGNRGLDETQYF
cdr3_nt: TGTGCCATCAGTGTCGGAAACAGGGGGCTGGATGAGACCCAGTACTTC
clone_size: many
j_call: TRBJ2-5
d_call: TRBD1
v_call: TRBV10-3

cdr3_aa: CASTIRGAPGTGELFF
cdr3_nt: TGTGCCAGCACTATACGGGGGGCGCCGGGCACCGGGGAGCTGTTTTTT
clone_size: many
j_call: TRBJ2-2
d_call: -
v_call: TRBV2

cdr3_aa: CASSLNGGHLYGYTF
cdr3_nt: TGCGCCAGCAGCTTGAACGGGGGGCACCTCTATGGCTACACCTTC
clone_size: -
j_call: TRBJ1-2
d_call: -
v_call: TRBV5-1

cdr3_aa: CASSPQTGSPGELFF
cdr3_nt: TGTGCCAGCTCACCACAAACCGGGAGCCCCGGGGAGCTGTTTTTT
clone_size: many
j_call: TRBJ2-2
d_call: -
v_call: TRBV18

cdr3_aa: CASSIRTGTGELFF
cdr3_nt: TGCGCCAGCAGTATCAGGACAGGAACCGGGGAGCTGTTTTTT
clone_size: many
j_call: TRBJ2-2
d_call: TRBD1
v_call: TRBV5-1

cdr3_aa: CAISTPGSHGAFF
cdr3_nt: TGTGCCATCAGCACGCCGGGATCCCACGGAGCTTTCTTT
clone_size: -
j_call: TRBJ1-1
d_call: -
v_call: TRBV10-3

cdr3_aa: CASSEFRTGGGNQPQHF
cdr3_nt: TGTGCCAGCAGTGAATTTAGGACAGGGGGTGGCAATCAGCCCCAGCATTTT
clone_size: many
j_call: TRBJ1-5
d_call: TRBD1
v_call: TRBV2

cdr3_aa: CASSMVGSDTQYF
cdr3_nt: TGTGCCAGTAGTATGGTGGGGTCAGATACGCAGTATTTT
clone_size: many
j_call: TRBJ2-3
d_call: -
v_call: TRBV19

cdr3_aa: CPRGREEETQYF
cdr3_nt: TGCCCCAGGGGGAGGGAAGAAGAGACCCAGTACTTC
clone_size: -
j_call: TRBJ2-5
d_call: -
v_call: TRBV6-5

cdr3_aa: CASSLVFRAFSDEKLFF
cdr3_nt: TGTGCCAGCAGCTTGGTTTTTAGGGCATTTAGCGATGAAAAACTGTTTTTT
clone_size: many
j_call: TRBJ1-4
d_call: -
v_call: TRBV5-5

cdr3_aa: CSARAGGSSPLHF
cdr3_nt: TGCAGTGCTAGAGCAGGGGGCAGTTCACCCCTCCACTTT
clone_size: -
j_call: TRBJ1-6
d_call: TRBD1
v_call: TRBV20-1

cdr3_aa: CASSAGQVPMSYTF
cdr3_nt: TGTGCCAGCAGCGCCGGACAGGTCCCCATGAGCTACACCTTC
clone_size: many
j_call: TRBJ1-2
d_call: TRBD1
v_call: TRBV7-6